The 18 T cell receptor beta chains below all came from one sample that was sequenced in a study of CD8 T cell repertoires and HIV-1 epitope variants. Here immunoSEQ multiplex PCR was the method, and the copy in TCRdb shows in-frame clones only, minus some. The data show 4,500 to 6,500 clones, around 70% seen once. No antigens are known for them. The material sequenced was cultured CD8+ T cells derived from PBMCs. The source is a male donor with HIV.

This clone was counted between two and nine times. This sequence joins TRBV28 and TRBJ2-7; the match to TRBD1 covers 11 bases. Trimming cost V 7 bases and J 2 bases; bases outside gene matches: 4. The CDR3 has 14 residues. CDR1 is MDHEN, CDR2 SYDVKM, per germline. The DNA for the CDR3 is TGTGCCAGCAATCCGGGACAGGGGGCCTACGAGCAGTACTTC. This codes for CASNPGQGAYEQYF.

The V and J genes are TRBV15 and TRBJ2-4, with D tentatively TRBD1 or TRBD2 (5 bases each). The V gene lost 0 bases and the J gene lost 5 bases, with 17 bases spanning the gap. The CDR3 length is 17 residues. Germline V gene lookup returns CDR1 LNHNV and CDR2 YYDKDF (reference sequence). The CDR3 is CATSRDHNGAPQNIQYF. The CDR3 nucleotides are TGTGCCACCAGCAGAGATCACAACGGGGCCCCCCAAAACATTCAGTACTTC.

The CDR3 nucleotides are TGCGCCAGCAGCCAAGATCTGGACAGCCAAATAGATACGCAGTATTTT. Encoded protein: CASSQDLDSQIDTQYF. The J gene is TRBJ2-3, the V gene TRBV4-1, with D perhaps matching TRBD1 (6 bases). Trimming cost V 0 bases and J 5 bases, with 15 bases left between them. The germline V gene encodes CDR1 MGHRA and CDR2 YSYEKL. The CDR3 runs 16 residues.

This sequence joins TRBV5-6 and TRBJ2-1; TRBD1 agrees at 10 bases. Germline CDR1 reads SGHDT; CDR2 reads YYEEEE. The CDR3 has 16 residues. Trimming at V came to 0 bases and at J to 2 bases, leaving 2 bases not matched to a gene. The CDR3: CASSLGQGATYNEQFF. CDR3 bases: TGTGCCAGCAGCTTGGGACAGGGGGCCACCTACAATGAGCAGTTCTTC.

Written as DNA, the CDR3 is TGTGCCAGCAGTTTCACGACAGGGCGCACAGATACGCAGTATTTT. Translation gives CASSFTTGRTDTQYF. The chain is built from TRBV27 and TRBJ2-3; TRBD1 aligns across 7 bases. Germline V gives CDR1 MNHEY, CDR2 SMNVEV (reference sequence). The trim removed 3 bases at V and 1 base at J, leaving 4 bases unmatched. The CDR3 is 15 amino acids.

This clone showed up just once. The chain carries TRBV27 and TRBJ2-2; the D is unclear. V was cut by 5 bases and J by 3 bases, with 13 bases left in between. Germline loops: CDR1 MNHEY, CDR2 SMNVEV (reference sequence). The CDR3 runs to 15 residues. CDR3 in DNA: TGTGCCAGCAGTCCCGTTGGGTCTGACACCGGGGAGCTGTTTTTT. Translating it yields CASSPVGSDTGELFF.

The sample holds one count of this clone. The V gene is TRBV18, the J gene TRBJ2-7; 7 positions agree with TRBD1. Germline values: CDR1 KGHSH, CDR2 LQKENI. The CDR3 is made up of 16 amino acids. The V gene end was trimmed by 3 bases and the J gene end by 3 bases; junction bases not matched to a gene: 11. DNA of the CDR3: TGTGCCAGCTCACCGCTCGACAGGGAACTTCACTACGAGCAGTACTTC. Amino acids: CASSPLDRELHYEQYF.

The chain is built from TRBV28 and TRBJ2-2; 7 bases match TRBD1. This CDR3 is 17 amino acids long. Losses at the gene ends were 3 bases for V and 1 base for J; bases not matched to a gene: 8. Germline V gene lookup returns CDR1 MDHEN and CDR2 SYDVKM. For the CDR3, the DNA is TGTGCCAGCAGTTTTTCTGGCTCAGGGGGGAACACCGGGGAGCTGTTTTTT. Amino acids: CASSFSGSGGNTGELFF.

The V gene is TRBV6-1, the J gene TRBJ1-1, with a tentative D call TRBD1 (5 bases). V was cut by 5 bases and J by 4 bases, with 17 bases left in between. The CDR3 covers 15 residues. CDR1 MNHNS and CDR2 SASEGT come from the germline V gene. The CDR3 spells CASSSMGTGSTEAFF. In DNA, the CDR3 is TGTGCCAGCAGTTCCATGGGGACCGGGAGCACTGAAGCTTTCTTT.

The chain is built from TRBV28 and TRBJ1-4, with no clear D. Trimming removed 6 bases from V and 1 base from J, with 21 bases in between. Per the germline V gene, CDR1 is MDHEN and CDR2 is SYDVKM. The CDR3 consists of 18 residues. CDR3: CASRSDHLSRRTNEKLFF. In DNA, the CDR3 is TGTGCCAGCAGGTCAGACCATCTAAGCCGGCGAACTAATGAAAAACTGTTTTTT.

The chain links TRBV5-1 to TRBJ2-7, with 7 bases aligning to TRBD1. Germline V CDR1 and CDR2: SGHRS, YFSETQ. The CDR3 sequence is 15 residues long. V shed 6 bases and J 6 bases; nucleotides not matched to a gene: 15. CDR3 in amino acids: CASTLGGQMPFEQYF. In nucleotides, the CDR3 is TGCGCCAGCACCTTAGGGGGACAGATGCCGTTCGAGCAGTACTTC.

The CDR3 region is CATMTGAQEQYF. The CDR3 DNA follows: TGTGCCACCATGACAGGGGCGCAAGAGCAGTACTTC. The chain has TRBV19 and TRBJ2-7; 8 bases are shared with TRBD1. The CDR3 is made up of 12 amino acids. Looked up from germline, CDR1 is LNHDA and CDR2 is SQIVND (reference sequence). V shed 10 bases, J shed 7 bases, and the junction held 9 bases outside the gene matches.

The sample holds a few counts of this clone. The rearrangement links TRBV7-2 to TRBJ2-7, with D possibly matching TRBD2 (5 bases). The germline V and J ends were trimmed by 6 bases and 3 bases, with 12 bases remaining between them. There are 13 residues in the CDR3. Germline V gene sequence: CDR1 SGHTA, CDR2 FQGNSA. The CDR3 DNA reads TGTGCCAGCAGATCAGGAGGTAGCTACGAGCAGTACTTC. It encodes CASRSGGSYEQYF.

As for this clone: At one end the junction does not follow the germline gene, possibly because of a read error. This chain joins TRBV11-3 and TRBJ2-7, with 9 bases matching TRBD1. CDR3 length: 16 residues. CDR1 and CDR2 (germline): SGHNT, YENEEA. CDR3 region: CASSLEKTGGNYEQYF. The CDR3 DNA sequence: TGTGCCAGCAGCCTAGAGAAGACAGGGGGAAACTACGAGCAGTACTTC.

The genes are TRBV6-5 and TRBJ2-7; D is possibly TRBD1 or TRBD2 (5 bases each). Trimming stripped 2 bases from V and 1 base from J, with 9 bases between. CDR3 size: 14 residues. The germline V gene has CDR1 MNHEY and CDR2 SVGAGI. This CDR3 is CASSYGTASYEQYF. For the CDR3, the DNA is TGTGCCAGCAGTTACGGGACCGCGTCCTACGAGCAGTACTTC.

The chain combines TRBV6-5 with TRBJ1-1; the match to TRBD1 covers 8 bases. The junction had 3 bases not matched to a gene; V was cut back by 8 bases and J by 4 bases. The germline gives CDR1 MNHEY, CDR2 SVGAGI. There are 12 residues in the CDR3. The CDR3: CASGQGPTEAFF. For the CDR3, the DNA is TGTGCCAGCGGACAGGGACCCACTGAAGCTTTCTTT.

This rearrangement joins TRBV5-4 to TRBJ2-3, with 8 bases that match TRBD1. This CDR3 is 18 amino acids long. V shed 0 bases, J shed 2 bases, and the junction held 11 bases outside the gene matches. Germline CDR1 and CDR2: SGHNT and YYREEE (reference sequence). DNA of the CDR3: TGTGCCAGCAGCTTGGAGGGAAGGACAGGGCTATTCACAGATACGCAGTATTTT. Encoded protein: CASSLEGRTGLFTDTQYF.

J is TRBJ2-4 and V is TRBV19, with TRBD2 matching over 11 bases. CDR3 size: 18 residues. J was trimmed by 5 bases and V by 7 bases; bases with no gene match: 16. Germline V CDR1 and CDR2: LNHDA, SQIVND (reference sequence). In DNA form, the CDR3 reads TGTGCCAGTAACGATCGGAGGTGGGGGGGACTAGCGGAAAACATTCAGTACTTC. Translated: CASNDRRWGGLAENIQYF. Full variable domain (rest looked up from reference TRBV19 and TRBJ2-4): DGGITQSPKYLFRKEGQNVTLSCEQNLNHDAMYWYRQDPGQGLRLIYYSQIVNDFQKGDIAEGYSVSREKKESFPLTVTSAQKNPTAFYLCASNDRRWGGLAENIQYFGAGTRLSVL.